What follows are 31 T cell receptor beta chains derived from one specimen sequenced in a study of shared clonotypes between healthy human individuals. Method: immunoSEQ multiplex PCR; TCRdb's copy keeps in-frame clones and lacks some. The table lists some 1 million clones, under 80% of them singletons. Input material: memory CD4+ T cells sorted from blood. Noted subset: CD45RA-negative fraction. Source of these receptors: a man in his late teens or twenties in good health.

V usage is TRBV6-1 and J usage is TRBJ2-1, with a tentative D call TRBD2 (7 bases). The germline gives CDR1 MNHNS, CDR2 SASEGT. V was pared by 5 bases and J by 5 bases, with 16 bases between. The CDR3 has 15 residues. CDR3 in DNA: TGTGCCAGCAGTCTCCTAGGCGGGGGCGACAATGAGCAGTTCTTC. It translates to CASSLLGGGDNEQFF.

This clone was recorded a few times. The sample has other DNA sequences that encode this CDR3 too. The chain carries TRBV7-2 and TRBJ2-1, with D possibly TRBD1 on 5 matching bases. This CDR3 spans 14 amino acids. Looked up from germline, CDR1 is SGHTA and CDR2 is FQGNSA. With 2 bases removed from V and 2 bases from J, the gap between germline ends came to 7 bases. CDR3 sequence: CASSLRGAYNEQFF. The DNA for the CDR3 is TGTGCCAGCAGCTTAAGGGGTGCCTACAATGAGCAGTTCTTC.

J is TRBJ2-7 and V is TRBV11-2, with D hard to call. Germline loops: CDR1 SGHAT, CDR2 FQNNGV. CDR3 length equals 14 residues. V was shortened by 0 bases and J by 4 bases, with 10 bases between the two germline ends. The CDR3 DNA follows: TGTGCCAGCAGCTTAGATCGGTGGGAATACGAGCAGTACTTC. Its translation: CASSLDRWEYEQYF. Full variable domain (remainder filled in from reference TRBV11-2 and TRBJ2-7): EAGVAQSPRYKIIEKRQSVAFWCNPISGHATLYWYQQILGQGPKLLIQFQNNGVVDDSQLPKDRFSAERLKGVDSTLKIQPAKLEDSAVYLCASSLDRWEYEQYFGPGTRLTVT.

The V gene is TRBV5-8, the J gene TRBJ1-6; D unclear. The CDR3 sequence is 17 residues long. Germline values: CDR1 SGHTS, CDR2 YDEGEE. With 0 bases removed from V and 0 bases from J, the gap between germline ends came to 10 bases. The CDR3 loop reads CASSLAGRSSYNSPLHF. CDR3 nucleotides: TGTGCCAGCAGCTTGGCTGGCCGAAGCTCCTATAATTCACCCCTCCACTTT.

CDR3 nucleotide sequence: TGTGCCAGCAGCTTGGGACTAGCGGGAGATACGCAGTATTTT. Amino acid sequence: CASSLGLAGDTQYF. The chain couples TRBV5-6 to TRBJ2-3; 10 positions agree with TRBD2. Trimming removed 0 bases from V and 5 bases from J; junction bases left unmatched: 0. Germline CDR1 reads SGHDT; CDR2 reads YYEEEE. The CDR3 has 14 amino acids.

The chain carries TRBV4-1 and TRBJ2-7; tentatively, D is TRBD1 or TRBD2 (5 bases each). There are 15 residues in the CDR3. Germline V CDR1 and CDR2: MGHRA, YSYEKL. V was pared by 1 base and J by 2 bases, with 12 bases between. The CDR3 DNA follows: TGCGCCAGCAGCCAAGGGGTGGGGGTGCCCTACGAGCAGTACTTC. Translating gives CASSQGVGVPYEQYF.

The CDR3 protein is CASSQRGGQTGTGELFF. The CDR3 nucleotides are TGCGCCAGCAGCCAAAGGGGAGGACAAACAGGCACCGGGGAGCTGTTTTTT. The chain uses TRBV4-1 and TRBJ2-2; maybe TRBD2 (6 bases). Trimming took off 2 bases at V and 4 bases at J, with 17 bases between the two ends. The CDR3 loop spans 17 amino acids. The germline V gene has CDR1 MGHRA and CDR2 YSYEKL.

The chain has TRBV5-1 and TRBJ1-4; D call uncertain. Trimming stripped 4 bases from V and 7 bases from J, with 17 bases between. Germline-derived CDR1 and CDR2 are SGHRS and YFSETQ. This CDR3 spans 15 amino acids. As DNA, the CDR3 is TGCGCCAGCAGCCCGGTTTTTGATCGGCGTGAAAAACTGTTTTTT. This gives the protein CASSPVFDRREKLFF.

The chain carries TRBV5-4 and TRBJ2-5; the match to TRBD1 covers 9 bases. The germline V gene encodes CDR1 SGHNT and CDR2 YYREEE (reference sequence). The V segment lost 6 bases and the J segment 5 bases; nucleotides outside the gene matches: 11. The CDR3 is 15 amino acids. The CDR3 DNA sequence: TGTGCCAGCACCATCCAGACAGGGGGATCGGAGACCCAGTACTTC. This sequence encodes CASTIQTGGSETQYF.

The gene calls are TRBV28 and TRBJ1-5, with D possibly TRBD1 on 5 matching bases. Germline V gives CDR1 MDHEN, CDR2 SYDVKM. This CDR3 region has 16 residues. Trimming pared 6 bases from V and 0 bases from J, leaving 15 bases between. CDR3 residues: CASRLQVSYSNQPQHF. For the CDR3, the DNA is TGTGCCAGCAGACTACAGGTCTCCTATAGCAATCAGCCCCAGCATTTT.

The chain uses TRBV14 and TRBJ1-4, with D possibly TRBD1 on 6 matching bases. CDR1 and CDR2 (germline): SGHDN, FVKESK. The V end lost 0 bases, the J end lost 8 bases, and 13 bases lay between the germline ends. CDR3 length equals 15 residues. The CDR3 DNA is TGTGCCAGCAGCCAAGAAGTGGGGGGCCGCGAAAAACTGTTTTTT. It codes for CASSQEVGGREKLFF.

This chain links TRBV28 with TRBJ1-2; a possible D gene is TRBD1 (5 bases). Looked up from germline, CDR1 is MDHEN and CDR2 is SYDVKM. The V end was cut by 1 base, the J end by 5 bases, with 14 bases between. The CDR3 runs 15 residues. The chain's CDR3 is CASSLSRLGGYGYTF. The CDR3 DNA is TGTGCCAGCAGTTTATCACGGCTCGGGGGATATGGCTACACCTTC.

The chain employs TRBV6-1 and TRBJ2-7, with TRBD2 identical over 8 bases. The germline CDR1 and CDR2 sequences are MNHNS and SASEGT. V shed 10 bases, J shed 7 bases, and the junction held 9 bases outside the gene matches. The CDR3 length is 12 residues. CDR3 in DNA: TGTGCCACCACTAGCGGCTCCCTGGAGCAGTACTTC. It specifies CATTSGSLEQYF.

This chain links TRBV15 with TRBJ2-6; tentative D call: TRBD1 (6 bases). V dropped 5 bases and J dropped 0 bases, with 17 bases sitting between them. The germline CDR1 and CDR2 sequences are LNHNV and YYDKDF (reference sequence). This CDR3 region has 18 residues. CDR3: CATSGHRVGASGANVLTF. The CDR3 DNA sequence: TGTGCCACCAGCGGGCACAGGGTGGGAGCCTCTGGGGCCAACGTCCTGACTTTC.

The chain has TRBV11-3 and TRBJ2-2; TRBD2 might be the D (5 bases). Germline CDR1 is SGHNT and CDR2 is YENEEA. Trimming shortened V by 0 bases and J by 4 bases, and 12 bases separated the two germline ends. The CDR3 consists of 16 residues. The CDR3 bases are TGTGCCAGCAGCTTAGATCTCGGGGAGAGCACCGGGGAGCTGTTTTTT. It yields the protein CASSLDLGESTGELFF.

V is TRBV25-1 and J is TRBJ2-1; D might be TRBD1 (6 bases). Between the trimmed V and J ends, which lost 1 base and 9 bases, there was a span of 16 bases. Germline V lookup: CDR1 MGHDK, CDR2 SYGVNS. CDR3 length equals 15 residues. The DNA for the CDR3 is TGTGCCAGCAGTGAATCCCCTTATCGAGGGGGTGAGCAGTTCTTC. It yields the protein CASSESPYRGGEQFF.

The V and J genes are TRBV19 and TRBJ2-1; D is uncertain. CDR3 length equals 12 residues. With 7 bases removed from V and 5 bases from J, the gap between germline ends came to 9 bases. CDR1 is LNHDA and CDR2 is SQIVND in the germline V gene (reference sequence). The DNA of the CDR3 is TGTGCCAGTACCACTCTCCACAATGAGCAGTTCTTC. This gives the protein CASTTLHNEQFF.

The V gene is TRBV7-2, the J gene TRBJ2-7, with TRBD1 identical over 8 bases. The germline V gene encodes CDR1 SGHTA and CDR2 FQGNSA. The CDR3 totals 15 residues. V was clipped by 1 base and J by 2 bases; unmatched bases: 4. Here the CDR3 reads CASSLEGTGPYEQYF. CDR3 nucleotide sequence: TGTGCCAGCAGCTTAGAGGGGACAGGCCCCTACGAGCAGTACTTC.

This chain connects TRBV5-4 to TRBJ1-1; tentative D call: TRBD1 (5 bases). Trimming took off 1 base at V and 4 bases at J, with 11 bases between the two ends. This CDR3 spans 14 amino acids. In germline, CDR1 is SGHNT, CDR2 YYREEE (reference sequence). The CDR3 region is CASSLRNGGTEAFF. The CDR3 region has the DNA TGTGCCAGCAGCTTGCGTAACGGGGGCACTGAAGCTTTCTTT.

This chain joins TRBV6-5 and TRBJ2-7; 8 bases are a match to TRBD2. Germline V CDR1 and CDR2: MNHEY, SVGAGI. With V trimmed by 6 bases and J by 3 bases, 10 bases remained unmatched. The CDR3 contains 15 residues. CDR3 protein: CASRPASGPFYEQYF. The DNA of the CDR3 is TGTGCCAGCAGGCCTGCTAGCGGGCCGTTCTACGAGCAGTACTTC.

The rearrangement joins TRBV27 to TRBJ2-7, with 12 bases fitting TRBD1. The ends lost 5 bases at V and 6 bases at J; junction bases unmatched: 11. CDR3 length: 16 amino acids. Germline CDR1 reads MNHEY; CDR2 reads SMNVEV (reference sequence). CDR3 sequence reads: CASSLGQGARGGEQYF. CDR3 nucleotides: TGTGCCAGCAGTCTGGGACAGGGGGCACGAGGGGGCGAGCAGTACTTC.

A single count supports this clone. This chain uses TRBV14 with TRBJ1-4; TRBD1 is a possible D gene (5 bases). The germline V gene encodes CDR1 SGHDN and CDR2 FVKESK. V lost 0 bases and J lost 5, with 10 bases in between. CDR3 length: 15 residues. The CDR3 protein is CASSQEHRPNEKLFF. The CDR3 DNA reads TGTGCCAGCAGCCAAGAACACAGGCCGAATGAAAAACTGTTTTTT.

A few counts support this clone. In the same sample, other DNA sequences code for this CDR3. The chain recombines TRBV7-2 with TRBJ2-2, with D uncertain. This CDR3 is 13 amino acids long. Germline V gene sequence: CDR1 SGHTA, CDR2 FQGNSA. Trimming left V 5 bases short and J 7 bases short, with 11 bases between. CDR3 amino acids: CASSPGPGGELFF. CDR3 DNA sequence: TGTGCCAGCAGCCCCGGGCCGGGCGGGGAGCTGTTTTTT.

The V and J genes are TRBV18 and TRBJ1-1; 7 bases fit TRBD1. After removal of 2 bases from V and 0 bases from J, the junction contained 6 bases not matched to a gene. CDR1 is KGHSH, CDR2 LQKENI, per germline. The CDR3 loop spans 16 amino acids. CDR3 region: CASSPGAGGLNTEAFF. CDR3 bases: TGTGCCAGCTCACCAGGAGCAGGGGGGCTGAACACTGAAGCTTTCTTT.

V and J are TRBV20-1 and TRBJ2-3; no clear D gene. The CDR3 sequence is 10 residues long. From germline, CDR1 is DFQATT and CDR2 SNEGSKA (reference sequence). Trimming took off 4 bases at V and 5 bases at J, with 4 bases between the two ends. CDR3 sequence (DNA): TGCAGTGCTACAGAAGATACGCAGTATTTT. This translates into CSATEDTQYF.

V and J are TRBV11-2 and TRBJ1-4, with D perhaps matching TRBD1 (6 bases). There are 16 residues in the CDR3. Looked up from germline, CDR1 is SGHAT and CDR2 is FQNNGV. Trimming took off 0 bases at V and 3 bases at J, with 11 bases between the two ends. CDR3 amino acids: CASSLDLWTANEKLFF. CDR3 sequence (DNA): TGTGCCAGCAGCTTAGATTTATGGACAGCTAATGAAAAACTGTTTTTT.

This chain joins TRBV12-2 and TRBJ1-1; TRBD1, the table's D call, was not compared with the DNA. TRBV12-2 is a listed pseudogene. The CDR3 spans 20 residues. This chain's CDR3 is CASRLRRGTGDAPPNTEAFF. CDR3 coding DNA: TGTGCAAGTCGCTTACGGAGGGGGACAGGGGACGCCCCACCGAACACTGAAGCTTTCTTT.

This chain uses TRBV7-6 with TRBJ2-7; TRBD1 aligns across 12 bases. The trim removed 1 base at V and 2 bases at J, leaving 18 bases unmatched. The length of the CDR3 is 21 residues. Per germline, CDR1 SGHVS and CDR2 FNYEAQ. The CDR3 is CASSLVPQPTRDRGPAYEQYF. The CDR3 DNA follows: TGTGCCAGCAGCTTAGTTCCCCAACCCACCCGGGACAGGGGGCCAGCCTACGAGCAGTACTTC.

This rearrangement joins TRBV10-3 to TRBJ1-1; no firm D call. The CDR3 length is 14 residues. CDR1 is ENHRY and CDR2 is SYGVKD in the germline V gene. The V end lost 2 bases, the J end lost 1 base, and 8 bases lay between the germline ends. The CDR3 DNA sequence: TGTGCCATCAGTGAGATACGGCAGAACACTGAAGCTTTCTTT. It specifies CAISEIRQNTEAFF.

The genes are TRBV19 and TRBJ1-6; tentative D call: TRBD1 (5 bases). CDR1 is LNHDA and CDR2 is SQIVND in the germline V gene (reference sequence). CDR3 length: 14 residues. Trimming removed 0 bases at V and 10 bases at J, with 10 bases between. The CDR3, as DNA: TGTGCCAGTAGTATAGACTGGGGCGGCTCACCCCTCCACTTT. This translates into CASSIDWGGSPLHF.

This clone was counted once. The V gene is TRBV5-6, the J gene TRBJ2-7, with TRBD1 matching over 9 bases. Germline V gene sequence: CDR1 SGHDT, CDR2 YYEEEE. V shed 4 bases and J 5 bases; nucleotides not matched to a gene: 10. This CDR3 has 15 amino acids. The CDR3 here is CASSPGQGKFDEQYF. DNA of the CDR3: TGTGCCAGCAGCCCTGGACAGGGGAAGTTCGACGAGCAGTACTTC.